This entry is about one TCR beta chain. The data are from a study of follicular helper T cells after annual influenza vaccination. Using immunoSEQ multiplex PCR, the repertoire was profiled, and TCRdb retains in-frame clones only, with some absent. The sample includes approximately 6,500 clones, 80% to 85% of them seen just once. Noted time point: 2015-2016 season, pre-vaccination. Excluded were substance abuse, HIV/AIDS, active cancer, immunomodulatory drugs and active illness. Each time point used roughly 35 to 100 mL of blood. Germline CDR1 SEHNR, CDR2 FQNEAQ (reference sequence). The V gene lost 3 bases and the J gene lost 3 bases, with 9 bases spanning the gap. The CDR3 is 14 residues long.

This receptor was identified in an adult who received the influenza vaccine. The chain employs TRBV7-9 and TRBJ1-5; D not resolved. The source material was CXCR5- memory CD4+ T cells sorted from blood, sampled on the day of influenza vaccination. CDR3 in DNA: TGTGCCAGCAGCTTCGAACGAGACAATCAGCCCCAGCATTTT. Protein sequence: CASSFERDNQPQHF.